The entry below describes one T cell receptor beta chain. The sample comes from a study of technical replicates of blood from four donors. From germline, CDR1 is MDHEN and CDR2 SYDVKM. This CDR3 spans 10 amino acids. Trimming cost V 8 bases and J 8 bases, with 9 bases left between them. The method was immunoSEQ multiplex PCR; TCRdb's version includes in-frame clones alone and lacks a portion of them. The table includes some 87,000 clones, approximately 96% detected once. This receptor was obtained from a human donor in good health. The V gene is TRBV28, the J gene TRBJ1-2; D is unresolved. Sequencing was done on a sample of T cells isolated from PBMCs. The CDR3 spells CASLHRGYTF. CDR3 DNA: TGTGCCAGCCTGCATCGGGGCTACACCTTC.